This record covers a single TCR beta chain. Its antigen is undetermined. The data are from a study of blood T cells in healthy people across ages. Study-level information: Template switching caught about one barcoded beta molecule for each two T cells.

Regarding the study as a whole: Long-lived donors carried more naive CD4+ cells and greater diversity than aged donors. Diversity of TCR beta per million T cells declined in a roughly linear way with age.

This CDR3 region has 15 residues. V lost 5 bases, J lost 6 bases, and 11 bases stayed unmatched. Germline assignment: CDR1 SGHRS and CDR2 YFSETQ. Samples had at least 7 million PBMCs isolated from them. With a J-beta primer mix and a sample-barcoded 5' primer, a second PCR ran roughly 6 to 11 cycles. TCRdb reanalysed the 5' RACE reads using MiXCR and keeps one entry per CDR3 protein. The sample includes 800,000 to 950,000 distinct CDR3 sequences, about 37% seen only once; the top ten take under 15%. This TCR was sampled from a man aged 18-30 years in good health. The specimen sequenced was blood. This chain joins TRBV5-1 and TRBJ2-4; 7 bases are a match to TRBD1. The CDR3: CASRLTGTTVNIQYF. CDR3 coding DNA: TGCGCCAGCAGGCTGACAGGGACCACCGTAAACATTCAGTACTTC.